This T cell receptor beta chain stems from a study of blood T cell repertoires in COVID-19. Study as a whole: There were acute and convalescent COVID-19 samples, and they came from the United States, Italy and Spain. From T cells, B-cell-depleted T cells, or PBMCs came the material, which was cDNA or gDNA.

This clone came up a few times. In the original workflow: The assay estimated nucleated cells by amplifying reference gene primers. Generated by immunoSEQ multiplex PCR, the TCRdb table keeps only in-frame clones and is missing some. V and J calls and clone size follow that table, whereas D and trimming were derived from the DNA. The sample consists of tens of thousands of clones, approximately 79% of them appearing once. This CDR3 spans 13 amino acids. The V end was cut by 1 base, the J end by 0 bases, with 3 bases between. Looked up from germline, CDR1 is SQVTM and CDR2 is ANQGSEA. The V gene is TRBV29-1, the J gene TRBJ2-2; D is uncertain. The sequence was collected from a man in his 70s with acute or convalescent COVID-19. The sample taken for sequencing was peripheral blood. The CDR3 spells CSVEVTNTGELFF. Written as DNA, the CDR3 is TGCAGCGTTGAAGTTACGAACACCGGGGAGCTGTTTTTT.